These 10 T cell receptor beta chains were all obtained from the same sample, sequenced in a study of human T cells and chemical hapten exposure. TCRdb fed the RACE reads into MiXCR, producing one record per CDR3 protein. Counted here are 79,000 or so distinct CDR3 sequences, approximately 10% occurring once; the ten biggest clones make up around 1.3%. Described time point: patch test 1, 2 weeks after DPC sensitization. Treatment meaning: therapeutic diphenylcyclopropenone sensitization with weekly scalp DPC. This specimen consisted of whole blood, obtained in connection with sensitization to the hapten diphenylcyclopropenone (DPC). Every receptor here comes from a woman aged 45-59 years with alopecia areata. Some clones in this sample may be carry-over from other donors' samples.

This clonotype was seen at least ten times. This chain joins TRBV18 and TRBJ2-7; the match to TRBD1 covers 8 bases. The CDR3 totals 15 residues. Germline V CDR1 and CDR2: KGHSH, LQKENI. The trim removed 3 bases at V and 3 bases at J, leaving 7 bases unmatched. The CDR3 sequence is CASSPPDRVGYEQYF. In DNA form, the CDR3 reads TGTGCCAGCTCACCCCCGGACAGGGTAGGCTACGAGCAGTACTTC.

The table lists this clonotype with many counts. The chain carries TRBV28 and TRBJ1-6; D may be TRBD1 (6 bases). In germline, CDR1 is MDHEN, CDR2 SYDVKM. The V and J ends lost 3 bases and 10 bases respectively, with 16 bases between them. This CDR3 has 15 residues. CDR3 loop: CASSLGGGDRSPLHF. In DNA, the CDR3 is TGTGCCAGCAGTTTGGGAGGGGGAGATAGGTCACCCCTCCACTTT.

This clonotype was seen at least ten times. V is TRBV30 and J is TRBJ1-1; the match to TRBD1 covers 7 bases. Trimming took 1 base from V and 1 from J; bases not matched to a gene: 3. CDR1 and CDR2 (germline): GTSNPN, SVGIG (reference sequence). The CDR3 totals 14 residues. This CDR3 reads CAWSDRGRNTEAFF. The CDR3 DNA reads as TGTGCCTGGAGTGACAGGGGAAGGAACACTGAAGCTTTCTTT.

This clonotype has just a few counts. The chain links TRBV7-2 to TRBJ2-1; 10 bases agree with TRBD2. This CDR3 is 17 amino acids long. Germline V lookup: CDR1 SGHTA, CDR2 FQGNSA. J lost 3 bases, V lost 0 bases, and 5 bases had no gene match. CDR3 in DNA: TGTGCCAGCAGCTTAGCACTAGCGGGAAGGGGCTACAATGAGCAGTTCTTC. Translation gives CASSLALAGRGYNEQFF.

The chain carries TRBV7-8 and TRBJ2-1, with D possibly TRBD1 on 5 matching bases. V gave up 5 bases and J gave up 5 bases, with 13 bases separating them. The germline CDR1 and CDR2 sequences are SGHVS and FQNEAQ. The CDR3 consists of 14 residues. CDR3 residues: CASSLFDRDNEQFF. The CDR3 bases are TGTGCCAGCAGCCTATTTGACAGAGACAATGAGCAGTTCTTC.

The V gene is TRBV28, the J gene TRBJ2-7, with TRBD1 matching 7 bases. CDR1 and CDR2 (germline): MDHEN, SYDVKM. The V gene end was trimmed by 6 bases and the J gene end by 4 bases; junction bases not matched to a gene: 15. CDR3 length: 16 residues. CDR3 sequence: CASRGASPGQQYEQYF. CDR3 DNA: TGTGCCAGCAGGGGGGCCAGTCCGGGACAGCAATACGAGCAGTACTTC.

CDR3 in DNA: TGTGCCAGCAGCGCCACAGGGTACAATTCACCCCTCCACTTT. Protein sequence: CASSATGYNSPLHF. The V call is TRBV7-9, the J call TRBJ1-6, with D maybe TRBD1 (6 bases). This CDR3 has 14 amino acids. V lost 5 bases and J 7 bases, leaving 12 bases between the germline ends. The germline V gene encodes CDR1 SEHNR and CDR2 FQNEAQ (reference sequence).

This clonotype was observed a few times. This chain uses TRBV29-1 with TRBJ2-3; TRBD2 matches 7 bases. The length of the CDR3 is 13 residues. The germline V gene encodes CDR1 SQVTM and CDR2 ANQGSEA. J lost 2 bases, V lost 4 bases, and 3 bases had no gene match. In DNA, the CDR3 is TGCAGCGTTGGCGGGAGATCCACAGATACGCAGTATTTT. This encodes CSVGGRSTDTQYF.

A single count supports this clonotype. The rearrangement joins TRBV5-1 to TRBJ1-1; the match to TRBD1 covers 8 bases. CDR1 is SGHRS and CDR2 is YFSETQ in the germline V gene. This CDR3 comprises 14 residues. Trimming cost V 7 bases and J 5 bases; bases outside gene matches: 10. CDR3 DNA sequence: TGCGCCAGCGGTAGACAGGGGAGGAGGACTGAAGCTTTCTTT. Protein sequence: CASGRQGRRTEAFF.

V is TRBV4-1 and J is TRBJ1-6; TRBD1 agrees at 8 bases. This CDR3 is built from 17 residues. The ends lost 2 bases at V and 7 bases at J; junction bases unmatched: 10. CDR1 MGHRA and CDR2 YSYEKL come from the germline V gene. CDR3 loop: CASSQPGTGGSNSPLHF. CDR3 nucleotide sequence: TGCGCCAGCAGCCAACCCGGGACAGGCGGTTCGAATTCACCCCTCCACTTT.